Given below is one T cell receptor beta chain in context. The data are from a study of cytomegalovirus exposure and HLA in healthy donors. The germline V gene has CDR1 MNHNY and CDR2 SVGAGI (reference sequence). Unmatched junction bases numbered 4, after V lost 6 bases and J lost 3 bases. The CDR3 runs to 14 residues. The study ran its PCR with 60 Vbeta and 13 Jbeta primers. TCRdb's copy holds only in-frame clones and misses some; the assay was immunoSEQ multiplex PCR. Of over 70,000 clones in the sample, over 70% were seen once. Sequenced: PBMCs. The TCR originated in a man aged 50 to 60 in good health and CMV-seropositive. The V gene is TRBV6-6, the J gene TRBJ1-4, with 7 bases identical to TRBD1. CDR3 residues: CASRAQGANEKLFF. In DNA, the CDR3 is TGTGCCAGCAGGGCTCAGGGGGCTAATGAAAAACTGTTTTTT.